These 21 T cell receptor beta chains were sequenced from one sample in a study of blood T cell repertoires in COVID-19. Sequencing used immunoSEQ multiplex PCR; TCRdb keeps in-frame clones, though not all of them. Of about 110,000 clones detected, approximately 82% appear once; the ten largest clones hold roughly 8.2%. Sequenced: peripheral blood. The receptor set was obtained from a woman aged 80 or older with active or convalescent COVID-19.

This chain links TRBV7-9 with TRBJ1-3, with 7 bases aligning to TRBD1. This CDR3 spans 13 amino acids. The germline gives CDR1 SEHNR, CDR2 FQNEAQ (reference sequence). V was clipped by 5 bases and J by 3 bases; unmatched bases: 1. The CDR3, as DNA: TGTGCCAGCAGCGGACAGGTTGGAAACACCATATATTTT. Translated, it gives CASSGQVGNTIYF.

V usage is TRBV28 and J usage is TRBJ1-5; D uncertain. The CDR3 totals 16 residues. Germline V gives CDR1 MDHEN, CDR2 SYDVKM. Deletions cut 8 bases from V and 0 bases from J, with 17 bases between. The CDR3 protein is CASPPSRSYSNQPQHF. The CDR3 DNA is TGTGCCAGCCCCCCCTCTCGGAGTTATAGCAATCAGCCCCAGCATTTT. Based on the CDR3 plus reference TRBV28 and TRBJ1-5, the full variable domain is DVKVTQSSRYLVKRTGEKVFLECVQDMDHENMFWYRQDPGLGLRLIYFSYDVKMKEKGDIPEGYSVSREKKERFSLILESASTNQTSMYLCASPPSRSYSNQPQHFGDGTRLSIL.

The CDR3 bases are TGTGCCAGCAGTGTACGGGGGGCAGGCAATCAGCCCCAGCATTTT. Amino acid sequence: CASSVRGAGNQPQHF. The chain employs TRBV2 and TRBJ1-5; a weak D match, TRBD1 (6 bases). This CDR3 has 15 residues. The germline gives CDR1 SNHLY, CDR2 FYNNEI. V lost 4 bases, J lost 2 bases, and 12 bases lay in between.

The rearrangement joins TRBV5-1 to TRBJ2-7; weak D call: TRBD1 (6 bases). The V end was cut by 1 base, the J end by 5 bases, with 10 bases between. Germline assignment: CDR1 SGHRS and CDR2 YFSETQ. The length of the CDR3 is 13 residues. The CDR3 reads CASSLWGPHEQYF. The CDR3 DNA reads as TGCGCCAGCAGCTTGTGGGGGCCCCACGAGCAGTACTTC.

The rearrangement uses TRBV19 and TRBJ1-2, with 10 positions matching TRBD1. The germline V gene encodes CDR1 LNHDA and CDR2 SQIVND (reference sequence). The CDR3 is 14 residues long. V shed 7 bases, J shed 5 bases, and the junction held 7 bases outside the gene matches. The CDR3 here is CASTPGQGVYGYTF. CDR3 DNA: TGTGCCAGTACCCCCGGACAGGGGGTTTATGGCTACACCTTC.

This chain uses TRBV7-2 with TRBJ2-5; 10 bases map to TRBD2. Looked up from germline, CDR1 is SGHTA and CDR2 is FQGNSA. V lost 6 bases to trimming and J lost 4 bases; unmatched junction nucleotides: 5. The CDR3 covers 14 residues. This chain's CDR3 is CASRPLAGRETQYF. The CDR3 DNA follows: TGTGCCAGCAGACCACTAGCGGGAAGAGAGACCCAGTACTTC.

This chain joins TRBV28 and TRBJ1-5, with a tentative D call TRBD1 (5 bases). Deletions cut 6 bases from V and 6 bases from J, with 12 bases between. This CDR3 is 13 amino acids long. The V gene's germline CDR1 is MDHEN and CDR2 SYDVKM. The CDR3 spells CASSLGGFQPQHF. In nucleotides, the CDR3 is TGTGCCAGCAGCTTGGGGGGATTTCAGCCCCAGCATTTT.

The rearrangement joins TRBV6-5 to TRBJ1-2; D not resolved. Germline V gene data show CDR1 as MNHEY and CDR2 as SVGAGI. The V end was cut by 4 bases, the J end by 7 bases, with 13 bases between. The CDR3 spans 13 residues. The CDR3 loop reads CASSFSMARGYTF. DNA of the CDR3: TGTGCCAGCAGTTTTAGCATGGCGCGTGGCTACACCTTC.

The chain has TRBV19 and TRBJ1-5; 7 nucleotides align to TRBD1. The germline CDR1 and CDR2 sequences are LNHDA and SQIVND (reference sequence). Trimming removed 6 bases from V and 4 bases from J; junction bases left unmatched: 9. The CDR3 extends over 15 amino acids. The CDR3 region has the DNA TGTGCCAGTAGACCCGGGGCAGGGGGAAATCAGCCCCAGCATTTT. The encoded protein is CASRPGAGGNQPQHF.

This chain connects TRBV5-6 to TRBJ1-3, with 7 bases matching TRBD1. Germline loops: CDR1 SGHDT, CDR2 YYEEEE. This CDR3 is built from 16 residues. The V and J ends lost 1 base and 3 bases, in that order; junction bases with no gene match: 7. This CDR3 reads CASSLQGDSGGNTIYF. The CDR3 nucleotides are TGTGCCAGCAGCTTGCAGGGGGACAGTGGTGGAAACACCATATATTTT.

The CDR3 DNA reads as TGCGCCAGCAGCTTGGACAGGGGAATTCGAGGCTACACCTTC. Its translation is CASSLDRGIRGYTF. V is TRBV5-1 and J is TRBJ1-2; TRBD1 aligns across 7 bases. The V gene end was trimmed by 0 bases and the J gene end by 8 bases; junction bases not matched to a gene: 7. CDR1 is SGHRS, CDR2 YFSETQ, per germline. The CDR3 runs 14 residues.

J is TRBJ1-2 and V is TRBV6-1; TRBD1 might be the D (5 bases). Germline loops: CDR1 MNHNS, CDR2 SASEGT. Trimming pared 0 bases from V and 4 bases from J, leaving 9 bases between. There are 14 residues in the CDR3. The CDR3 sequence is CASSEAPGGYGYTF. The DNA for the CDR3 is TGTGCCAGCAGTGAAGCGCCCGGGGGCTATGGCTACACCTTC.

This chain links TRBV3-1 (or the pseudogene TRBV3-2) with TRBJ2-7; TRBD1 is a possible D gene (5 bases). Trimming removed 1 base from V and 6 bases from J, with 13 bases in between. The CDR3 runs 14 residues. Per germline, CDR1 LGHDT and CDR2 YNNKEL (reference sequence). The CDR3 here is CASSQGARVSEQYF. Written as DNA, the CDR3 is TGTGCCAGCAGCCAAGGCGCCAGGGTTTCCGAGCAGTACTTC.

V is TRBV10-1 and J is TRBJ1-3, with D unresolved. Germline assignment: CDR1 WNHNN and CDR2 SYGVQD (reference sequence). Trimming shortened V by 3 bases and J by 0 bases, and 9 bases separated the two germline ends. This CDR3 has 15 amino acids. This chain's CDR3 is CASSDNGSSGNTIYF. The DNA of the CDR3 is TGCGCCAGCAGTGATAATGGCAGCTCTGGAAACACCATATATTTT.

This chain uses TRBV5-6 with TRBJ2-1; no clear D gene. The CDR3 consists of 15 residues. Germline V gene data show CDR1 as SGHDT and CDR2 as YYEEEE. The V gene lost 6 bases and the J gene lost 0 bases, with 13 bases spanning the gap. The DNA for the CDR3 is TGTGCCAGCACAACGGTCCTGAGCTCCTACAATGAGCAGTTCTTC. Translation gives CASTTVLSSYNEQFF.

This clone appeared a single time. This sequence joins TRBV19 and TRBJ2-5; 7 bases are shared with TRBD1. Germline V gene lookup returns CDR1 LNHDA and CDR2 SQIVND (reference sequence). The V and J ends lost 3 bases and 5 bases, in that order; junction bases with no gene match: 6. This CDR3 contains 14 residues. The CDR3 bases are TGTGCCAGTAGTATCCCCGACAGGGTGGAGACCCAGTACTTC. It is translated as CASSIPDRVETQYF.

V usage is TRBV29-1 and J usage is TRBJ2-3; D remains ambiguous. Deletions cut 4 bases from V and 0 bases from J, with 17 bases between. The length of the CDR3 is 16 residues. Germline V gives CDR1 SQVTM, CDR2 ANQGSEA. The CDR3 nucleotides read TGCAGCGTTGTAATGTCAGGTACCACTAGCACAGATACGCAGTATTTT. This gives the protein CSVVMSGTTSTDTQYF.

This sequence joins TRBV6-4 and TRBJ2-3; a weak D match, TRBD2 (7 bases). Germline values: CDR1 MRHNA, CDR2 SNTAGT. V was cut by 4 bases and J by 6 bases, with 17 bases left in between. The CDR3 has 15 amino acids. The CDR3 DNA sequence: TGTGCCAGCAGTGTAGAAGGCGAGGGGGGGGATACGCAGTATTTT. It encodes CASSVEGEGGDTQYF.

The V and J genes are TRBV28 and TRBJ1-2, with TRBD1 matching over 10 bases. Per germline, CDR1 MDHEN and CDR2 SYDVKM. Germline trimming cut 6 bases from V and 8 bases from J; bases unmatched to any gene: 6. This CDR3 has 13 amino acids. In nucleotides, the CDR3 is TGTGCCAGCAGGGACAGGGGGGTGGAAGGCTACACCTTC. Protein product: CASRDRGVEGYTF.

This clone was recorded a few times. The chain employs TRBV28 and TRBJ1-4, with a weak D call TRBD1 (6 bases). CDR1 and CDR2 from the germline V gene are MDHEN and SYDVKM. The germline V and J ends were trimmed by 4 bases and 4 bases, with 19 bases remaining between them. CDR3 length: 17 amino acids. CDR3 sequence reads: CASSSQGTASLNEKLFF. DNA for the CDR3: TGTGCCAGCAGTTCGCAGGGGACCGCGTCCCTTAATGAAAAACTGTTTTTT.

The chain has TRBV10-1 and TRBJ1-2; 7 bases line up with TRBD1. CDR1 is WNHNN, CDR2 SYGVQD, per germline (reference sequence). The CDR3 has 18 residues. J lost 5 bases, V lost 6 bases, and 21 bases had no gene match. The DNA for the CDR3 is TGCGCCAGCAGAGTATGGAAGGGGGCGCCGGAGTTGGAATATGGCTACACCTTC. It translates to CASRVWKGAPELEYGYTF.